The clone carrying this T cell receptor beta chain was seen a single time. This record belongs to a study of blood T cell repertoires in COVID-19. Study-level background: COVID-19 samples, acute and convalescent, were from the United States, Italy and Spain. Sample material is recorded as cDNA or gDNA derived from T cells, B-cell-depleted T cells, or PBMCs.

Methods used by the authors: Estimates of nucleated cell counts were drawn from the amplification of reference gene primers. The protocol was immunoSEQ multiplex PCR, while the TCRdb copy is restricted to in-frame clones and leaves out a portion. Clonal size and the V and J genes are those of that table, whereas D and trimming came from the DNA. The sample contains 130,000 to 150,000 clones, around 85% of which appear only once. The CDR3 is 18 residues long. The V segment lost 1 base and the J segment 1 base; nucleotides outside the gene matches: 7. CDR1 is LNHDA and CDR2 is SQIVND in the germline V gene (reference sequence).

The sample taken for sequencing was peripheral blood. The sequence was obtained from a woman aged 60-75 years with COVID-19, enrolled during active disease. This chain joins TRBV19 and TRBJ2-5, with 12 positions matching TRBD2. The CDR3 loop reads CASSIGSSSGGGQETQYF. The CDR3 bases are TGTGCCAGTAGTATAGGGTCATCTAGCGGGGGGGGCCAAGAGACCCAGTACTTC. The full variable domain, its missing parts supplied by reference TRBV19 and TRBJ2-5, is DGGITQSPKYLFRKEGQNVTLSCEQNLNHDAMYWYRQDPGQGLRLIYYSQIVNDFQKGDIAEGYSVSREKKESFPLTVTSAQKNPTAFYLCASSIGSSSGGGQETQYFGPGTRLLVL.